The 27 T cell receptor beta chains presented below share a single source sample, sequenced in a study of blood T cell repertoires in COVID-19 (dated by TCRdb to the early 2020s). Library preparation used the immunoSEQ multiplex PCR assay. TCRdb re-hosts the immuneACCESS table, in-frame sequences only. Its copies lack some clones; in the studies checked, an unresolved V gene accounts for under half of them, and the cause for the rest is not known. In all, the sample holds roughly 160,000 clones, and 86% of those were seen once. About 7% of the sample comes from the top ten. The sequenced sample was peripheral blood. All receptors derive from a man between 50 and 59 years old with active or convalescent COVID-19.

V is TRBV4-2 and J is TRBJ1-2; D ambiguous. The CDR3 length is 15 residues. Trimming stripped 0 bases from V and 2 bases from J, with 10 bases between. CDR1 LGHNA and CDR2 YNFKEQ come from the germline V gene. This CDR3 is CASSQDLPGNYGYTF. The DNA for the CDR3 is TGTGCCAGCAGCCAAGATCTGCCGGGAAACTATGGCTACACCTTC.

The chain recombines TRBV11-3 with TRBJ2-5, with a weak D call TRBD1 (6 bases). Germline V gives CDR1 SGHNT, CDR2 YENEEA. V dropped 7 bases and J dropped 2 bases, with 17 bases sitting between them. The CDR3 totals 15 residues. The CDR3 DNA is TGTGCCAGCAACTCTGGGGGACAAACTCAAGAGACCCAGTACTTC. As protein: CASNSGGQTQETQYF.

The chain joins TRBV7-9 to TRBJ2-2; no reliable D call. The V and J ends lost 5 bases and 6 bases respectively, with 10 bases between them. The V gene's germline CDR1 is SEHNR and CDR2 FQNEAQ (reference sequence). The CDR3 is 13 amino acids. CDR3 residues: CASSPSLAGELFF. CDR3 nucleotides: TGTGCCAGCAGCCCGAGTTTGGCCGGGGAGCTGTTTTTT.

This clone was detected once. This chain links TRBV3-1 (or the pseudogene TRBV3-2) with TRBJ1-2; D gene uncertain. The CDR3 loop spans 14 amino acids. Deletions cut 0 bases from V and 8 bases from J, with 13 bases between. CDR1 is LGHDT and CDR2 is YNNKEL in the germline V gene (reference sequence). The CDR3 DNA follows: TGTGCCAGCAGCCAAGAGACTTCGACGGGAGGCTACACCTTC. The encoded protein is CASSQETSTGGYTF.

The chain has TRBV27 and TRBJ2-5; TRBD2 is a possible D gene (6 bases). The CDR3 contains 14 residues. Germline V gives CDR1 MNHEY, CDR2 SMNVEV (reference sequence). V gave up 5 bases and J gave up 5 bases, with 15 bases separating them. The chain's CDR3 is CASSRTGEFETQYF. CDR3 coding DNA: TGTGCCAGCAGTCGGACGGGGGAATTCGAGACCCAGTACTTC.

The V gene is TRBV4-1, the J gene TRBJ2-6, with 12 bases fitting TRBD1. Germline-derived CDR1 and CDR2 are MGHRA and YSYEKL. The CDR3 runs 20 residues. With 4 bases clipped from V and 2 bases from J, the junction kept 12 bases outside the gene matches. The CDR3 is CASSPASMGQGAPGANVLTF. Written as DNA, the CDR3 is TGCGCCAGCAGCCCCGCCTCAATGGGACAGGGGGCTCCTGGGGCCAACGTCCTGACTTTC.

The rearrangement links TRBV11-2 to TRBJ2-7; weak D call: TRBD2 (6 bases). This CDR3 region has 14 residues. Germline lookup yields CDR1 SGHAT and CDR2 FQNNGV. Trimming took off 7 bases at V and 6 bases at J, with 19 bases between the two ends. The CDR3 DNA reads as TGTGCCAGCAAGACGACGGCGGGGCACGTCGAGCAGTACTTC. Translating it yields CASKTTAGHVEQYF.

The chain couples TRBV2 to TRBJ2-1; D is ambiguous. V was clipped by 6 bases and J by 5 bases, with 8 bases between them. Germline-derived CDR1 and CDR2 are SNHLY and FYNNEI. This CDR3 contains 12 residues. The CDR3 here is CASRTPDNEQFF. The DNA for the CDR3 is TGTGCCAGCAGGACTCCCGACAATGAGCAGTTCTTC.

V gene TRBV19 combines with J gene TRBJ2-5; TRBD2 agrees at 11 bases. The junction had 11 bases not matched to a gene; V was cut back by 5 bases and J by 6 bases. The germline V gene has CDR1 LNHDA and CDR2 SQIVND (reference sequence). This CDR3 has 16 residues. The CDR3 DNA reads as TGTGCCAGTAGTCCCGGGGTAGCGGGAGGGTGGAAGACCCAGTACTTC. Residues: CASSPGVAGGWKTQYF.

The chain links TRBV4-1 to TRBJ1-2; D not resolved. The CDR3 totals 14 residues. In germline, CDR1 is MGHRA, CDR2 YSYEKL. Trimming cost V 0 bases and J 4 bases, with 9 bases left between them. CDR3 protein: CASSQDPESYGYTF. The CDR3 nucleotides are TGCGCCAGCAGCCAAGATCCAGAAAGCTATGGCTACACCTTC.

This chain connects TRBV5-6 to TRBJ1-2, with D tentatively TRBD1 (6 bases). CDR1 and CDR2 (germline): SGHDT, YYEEEE. The V gene lost 5 bases and the J gene lost 3 bases, with 20 bases spanning the gap. The CDR3 loop spans 16 amino acids. The CDR3 coding sequence is TGTGCCAGCAGGTATGACCCAGGGGCTACCCACTATGGCTACACCTTC. It encodes CASRYDPGATHYGYTF.

This chain links TRBV30 with TRBJ2-1, with TRBD2 matching over 10 bases. The length of the CDR3 is 15 residues. After removal of 4 bases from V and 5 bases from J, the junction contained 8 bases not matched to a gene. In germline, CDR1 is GTSNPN, CDR2 SVGIG (reference sequence). Here the CDR3 reads CAWTARTSGNNEQFF. The CDR3 DNA sequence: TGTGCCTGGACCGCCAGGACTAGCGGAAACAATGAGCAGTTCTTC. Full variable domain (remainder filled in from reference TRBV30 and TRBJ2-1): SQTIHQWPATLVQPVGSPLSLECTVEGTSNPNLYWYRQAAGRGLQLLFYSVGIGQISSEVPQNLSASRPQDRQFILSSKKLLLSDSGFYLCAWTARTSGNNEQFFGPGTRLTVL.

This clone was counted a single time. The chain has TRBV29-1 and TRBJ1-4; D uncertain. Trimming removed 4 bases at V and 5 bases at J, with 14 bases between. Germline V gives CDR1 SQVTM, CDR2 ANQGSEA. The CDR3 loop spans 14 amino acids. The chain's CDR3 is CSVGDLGGNEKLFF. As DNA, the CDR3 is TGCAGCGTTGGGGATTTAGGAGGGAATGAAAAACTGTTTTTT. The whole variable domain, remainder taken from reference TRBV29-1 and TRBJ1-4, is SAVISQKPSRDICQRGTSLTIQCQVDSQVTMMFWYRQQPGQSLTLIATANQGSEATYESGFVIDKFPISRPNLTFSTLTVSNMSPEDSSIYLCSVGDLGGNEKLFFGSGTQLSVL.

The CDR3 DNA is TGTGCCAGCAAGGGACAGTACTATCAGCCCCAGCATTTT. Amino acids: CASKGQYYQPQHF. The chain has TRBV12-3 or TRBV12-4 and TRBJ1-5; 7 nucleotides agree with TRBD1. The length of the CDR3 is 13 residues. V lost 7 bases to trimming and J lost 5 bases; unmatched junction nucleotides: 5.

This clone was seen once. The chain uses TRBV7-8 and TRBJ1-5; unclear D gene. The CDR3 spans 13 residues. Germline CDR1 is SGHVS and CDR2 is FQNEAQ. V gave up 4 bases and J gave up 0 bases, with 4 bases separating them. The CDR3 DNA sequence: TGTGCCAGCAGCTCGGGTAGCAATCAGCCCCAGCATTTT. This gives the protein CASSSGSNQPQHF.

The chain employs TRBV7-2 and TRBJ2-1, with D possibly being TRBD2 (5 bases). V gave up 1 base and J gave up 7 bases, with 14 bases separating them. The V gene's germline CDR1 is SGHTA and CDR2 FQGNSA. The CDR3 runs 15 residues. This chain's CDR3 is CASSLGPGGLNEQFF. CDR3 nucleotide sequence: TGTGCCAGCAGCTTAGGGCCTGGCGGGTTAAATGAGCAGTTCTTC.

This rearrangement joins TRBV24-1 to TRBJ2-2; 10 bases fit TRBD1. After removal of 8 bases from V and 3 bases from J, the junction contained 8 bases not matched to a gene. The germline CDR1 and CDR2 sequences are KGHDR and SFDVKD. The length of the CDR3 is 16 residues. The DNA of the CDR3 is TGTGCCACCACCACTCCCGGGACAGGGGACACCGGGGAGCTGTTTTTT. Protein: CATTTPGTGDTGELFF.

The CDR3 DNA reads TGCGCCAGCAGCCCCTTTGACAGGGGGCAAGAGACCCAGTACTTC. Translating gives CASSPFDRGQETQYF. The rearrangement joins TRBV5-1 to TRBJ2-5; 9 bases match TRBD1. The CDR3 totals 15 residues. Trimming removed 4 bases from V and 2 bases from J; junction bases left unmatched: 6. Germline V gene lookup returns CDR1 SGHRS and CDR2 YFSETQ.

This clone was observed a few times. The genes are TRBV5-1 and TRBJ2-5; D ambiguous. The ends were cut back, 4 bases at V and 1 base at J, with 8 bases in the middle. The germline CDR1 and CDR2 sequences are SGHRS and YFSETQ. The CDR3 contains 13 residues. CDR3 protein: CASSLGVQETQYF. In nucleotides, the CDR3 is TGCGCCAGCAGCCTGGGCGTCCAAGAGACCCAGTACTTC. Complete variable domain (other parts from reference TRBV5-1 and TRBJ2-5): KAGVTQTPRYLIKTRGQQVTLSCSPISGHRSVSWYQQTPGQGLQFLFEYFSETQRNKGNFPGRFSGRQFSNSRSEMNVSTLELGDSALYLCASSLGVQETQYFGPGTRLLVL.

The V and J genes are TRBV11-2 and TRBJ1-6; D not resolved. Germline V gene data show CDR1 as SGHAT and CDR2 as FQNNGV. The V and J ends lost 3 bases and 5 bases respectively, with 17 bases between them. CDR3 length: 17 residues. CDR3 DNA: TGTGCCAGCAGCTTCTTTTGGGAGTCAGGCCATAATTCACCCCTCCACTTT. Translated, it gives CASSFFWESGHNSPLHF.

This clone was counted once. The chain recombines TRBV7-6 with TRBJ2-1, with 9 bases identical to TRBD2. CDR1 and CDR2 from the germline V gene are SGHVS and FNYEAQ. V was clipped by 5 bases and J by 10 bases; unmatched bases: 6. This CDR3 is built from 13 residues. The CDR3 DNA is TGTGCCAGCAGCCCCAGCGGGGGGCGGGAGCAGTTCTTC. Translated, it gives CASSPSGGREQFF.

The chain recombines TRBV5-5 with TRBJ1-2, with TRBD1 identical over 9 bases. CDR3 length equals 14 residues. After removal of 3 bases from V and 2 bases from J, the junction contained 2 bases not matched to a gene. From germline, CDR1 is SGHKS and CDR2 YYEKEE (reference sequence). This CDR3 reads CASSSGQGNYGYTF. The CDR3 nucleotides read TGTGCCAGCAGCTCAGGACAGGGGAACTATGGCTACACCTTC.

This clone has just a few counts. The chain employs TRBV7-9 and TRBJ1-3, with 8 bases lining up with TRBD1. The CDR3 is made up of 15 amino acids. V trimming: 0 bases; J trimming: 2 bases; junction bases outside the gene matches: 0. Germline CDR1 reads SEHNR; CDR2 reads FQNEAQ (reference sequence). The CDR3 DNA reads TGTGCCAGCAGCTTAGCGACAGGGGCTGGAAACACCATATATTTT. It specifies CASSLATGAGNTIYF.

This clone was counted a few times. V is TRBV5-1 and J is TRBJ1-4; TRBD1 agrees at 7 bases. The V gene's germline CDR1 is SGHRS and CDR2 YFSETQ. The length of the CDR3 is 15 residues. V shed 4 bases and J 8 bases; nucleotides not matched to a gene: 11. The CDR3 bases are TGCGCCAGCAGCCCAGGGGACAGAACTGGGGAAAAACTGTTTTTT. Its protein is CASSPGDRTGEKLFF.

This chain joins TRBV5-1 and TRBJ2-3; TRBD1 agrees at 8 bases. Germline V gene lookup returns CDR1 SGHRS and CDR2 YFSETQ. The trim removed 2 bases at V and 1 base at J, leaving 15 bases unmatched. The CDR3 totals 19 residues. Written as DNA, the CDR3 is TGCGCCAGCAGCTTATGGACAGGGTCAGCGGGCCAACGCACAGATACGCAGTATTTT. Protein: CASSLWTGSAGQRTDTQYF.

The V and J genes are TRBV19 and TRBJ1-1; D uncertain. The germline gives CDR1 LNHDA, CDR2 SQIVND (reference sequence). The CDR3 covers 13 residues. V was shortened by 5 bases and J by 0 bases, with 7 bases between the two germline ends. The DNA of the CDR3 is TGTGCCAGTAGTGTAGCTATGAACACTGAAGCTTTCTTT. It specifies CASSVAMNTEAFF.

V is TRBV27 and J is TRBJ2-7, with D perhaps matching TRBD1 (6 bases). The CDR3 consists of 15 residues. The germline gives CDR1 MNHEY, CDR2 SMNVEV (reference sequence). V gave up 2 bases and J gave up 7 bases, with 18 bases separating them. The CDR3 loop is CASSLGGQGRWEQYF. Written as DNA, the CDR3 is TGTGCCAGCAGTTTAGGGGGTCAGGGGCGGTGGGAGCAGTACTTC.